Presented here are 5 T cell receptor beta chains from one specimen sequenced in a study of vaccination and CD4 T cells after COVID-19. This sample's treatment: 10-day PBMC culture with coronavirus spike peptide pools or control peptides (ViraFEST assay). Sequenced with the Oncomine TCR Beta short-read assay was DNA taken from cultured CD4+ T cells. TCRdb itself ran the PCR reads through MiXCR, one entry per CDR3 protein. The table records about 14,000 distinct CDR3 sequences, about 29% of them present only once. No antigen is known for these receptors. Sample: cultured CD4+ T cells from blood. All receptors come from a human donor with COVID-19.

The sample holds a few counts of this clonotype. The V and J genes are TRBV6-2 or TRBV6-3 and TRBJ2-3; D ambiguous. Germline V lookup: CDR1 MNHEY, CDR2 SVGEGT. The CDR3 is 14 residues long. The ends were cut back, 0 bases at V and 2 bases at J, with 6 bases in the middle. CDR3 protein: CASSYSGATDTQYF. The CDR3 bases are TGTGCCAGCAGTTACTCGGGCGCCACAGATACGCAGTATTTT.

Points on this clonotype: One end of the junction is discordant with germline, which a read error may explain. V is TRBV18 and J is TRBJ2-3; 7 bases agree with TRBD2. Germline CDR1 and CDR2: KGHSH and LQKENI. The CDR3 totals 15 residues. The CDR3 bases are TGTGTCAGCTCACCACGGGGGGTAGGCACAGATACGCAGTATTTT. This translates into CVSSPRGVGTDTQYF.

This clonotype turned up a few times. The chain employs TRBV2 and TRBJ1-6; the D gene is possibly TRBD1 (6 bases). V was clipped by 6 bases and J by 5 bases, with 14 bases between them. The CDR3 has 15 residues. The germline V gene encodes CDR1 SNHLY and CDR2 FYNNEI. CDR3 sequence: CASSNRDTNNSPLHF. CDR3 nucleotides: TGTGCCAGCAGCAACCGGGACACAAATAATTCACCCCTCCACTTT. Variable domain in full (rest from reference TRBV2 and TRBJ1-6): EPEVTQTPSHQVTQMGQEVILRCVPISNHLYFYWYRQILGQKVEFLVSFYNNEISEKSEIFDDQFSVERPDGSNFTLKIRSTKLEDSAMYFCASSNRDTNNSPLHFGNGTRLTVT.

This clonotype has a handful of counts. The rearrangement uses TRBV27 and TRBJ2-5; 12 nucleotides agree with TRBD2. This CDR3 is 14 amino acids long. CDR1 and CDR2 (germline): MNHEY, SMNVEV (reference sequence). The trim removed 6 bases at V and 3 bases at J, leaving 2 bases unmatched. In DNA form, the CDR3 reads TGTGCCAGCAGAGGACTAGCGGGGAAAGAGACCCAGTACTTC. It yields the protein CASRGLAGKETQYF.

This clonotype was counted between two and nine times. CDR3 loop: CASSEPQSQGAGYEQYF. The DNA for the CDR3 is TGTGCCAGCAGTGAACCACAGTCACAGGGGGCAGGCTACGAGCAGTACTTC. The chain is built from TRBV6-1 and TRBJ2-7; 9 positions agree with TRBD1. The CDR3 consists of 17 residues. The germline V gene encodes CDR1 MNHNS and CDR2 SASEGT. With 2 bases clipped from V and 3 bases from J, the junction kept 11 bases outside the gene matches.